The next 28 T cell receptor beta chains were all read from a single sample in a study of blood T cell repertoires in COVID-19 (TCRdb year 2020). Receptors were amplified or captured by the immunoSEQ multiplex PCR assay. TCRdb obtained this table from immuneACCESS and retained in-frame rearrangements with V and J assigned. These tables miss some clones; where compared with another copy, unresolved V genes account for less than half of the shortfall, and the remainder is unexplained. This sample lists some 200,000 clones; 80% were detected once. The top ten clones comprise about 13% of the sample. Sequenced: peripheral blood. Receptors were obtained from a human donor in a cohort sampled during active COVID-19.

V is TRBV7-2 and J is TRBJ2-7, with D perhaps TRBD1 (6 bases). Germline assignment: CDR1 SGHTA and CDR2 FQGNSA. V lost 5 bases and J lost 0, with 8 bases in between. The length of the CDR3 is 13 residues. The CDR3 reads CASSRDISYEQYF. CDR3 bases: TGTGCCAGCAGCCGGGACATCTCCTACGAGCAGTACTTC.

The chain joins TRBV5-1 to TRBJ1-4; D is ambiguous. CDR1 is SGHRS, CDR2 YFSETQ, per germline. The CDR3 loop spans 13 amino acids. V lost 4 bases to trimming and J lost 6 bases, with 10 bases between them. The CDR3: CASSLIVDEKLFF. The CDR3 bases are TGCGCCAGCAGCCTCATAGTCGATGAAAAACTGTTTTTT.

The rearrangement uses TRBV19 and TRBJ1-5; TRBD1 agrees at 9 bases. Germline CDR1 reads LNHDA; CDR2 reads SQIVND (reference sequence). Trimming took 6 bases from V and 2 from J; bases not matched to a gene: 5. This CDR3 region has 15 residues. The CDR3, as DNA: TGTGCCAGTAGAGACACAGGGGGCGGCAATCAGCCCCAGCATTTT. It specifies CASRDTGGGNQPQHF.

The V gene is TRBV19, the J gene TRBJ2-5; D ambiguous. Trimming removed 4 bases from V and 9 bases from J, with 9 bases in between. CDR1 is LNHDA and CDR2 is SQIVND in the germline V gene (reference sequence). This CDR3 comprises 11 residues. The CDR3 loop reads CASSSITAQYF. CDR3 nucleotides: TGTGCCAGTAGTAGCATTACGGCCCAGTACTTC.

The chain is built from TRBV2 and TRBJ1-2; tentative D call: TRBD1 (6 bases). The V gene's germline CDR1 is SNHLY and CDR2 FYNNEI. Trimming removed 5 bases at V and 0 bases at J, with 13 bases between. This CDR3 has 15 amino acids. CDR3 amino acids: CASSTPGVPNYGYTF. CDR3 in DNA: TGTGCCAGCAGTACCCCAGGGGTGCCTAACTATGGCTACACCTTC.

CDR3: CASSEVGTGEETQYF. The CDR3 DNA is TGTGCCAGCAGTGAAGTCGGGACAGGGGAAGAGACCCAGTACTTC. The chain recombines TRBV6-1 with TRBJ2-5, with 10 bases matching TRBD1. This CDR3 has 15 amino acids. After removal of 1 base from V and 3 bases from J, the junction contained 2 bases not matched to a gene. Germline V CDR1 and CDR2: MNHNS, SASEGT.

V usage is TRBV10-3 and J usage is TRBJ1-1, with a tentative D call TRBD1 (6 bases). The CDR3 has 13 residues. The germline V and J ends were trimmed by 4 bases and 5 bases, with 11 bases remaining between them. Germline values: CDR1 ENHRY, CDR2 SYGVKD. CDR3 protein: CAISVEGGTEAFF. The CDR3 DNA reads TGTGCCATCAGTGTTGAAGGGGGTACTGAAGCTTTCTTT.

This clone was seen just once. CDR3 DNA sequence: TGTGCCAGCACCACAGTAACTAATGAAAAACTGTTTTTT. Translated, it gives CASTTVTNEKLFF. The chain employs TRBV6-5 and TRBJ1-4, with no clear D. Germline V lookup: CDR1 MNHEY, CDR2 SVGAGI. Trimming took 7 bases from V and 1 from J, leaving 7 bases between them. This CDR3 comprises 13 residues.

The V call is TRBV3-1 (or the pseudogene TRBV3-2), the J call TRBJ2-1; the D gene is possibly TRBD2 (6 bases). From germline, CDR1 is LGHDT and CDR2 YNNKEL (reference sequence). The V gene lost 3 bases and the J gene lost 7 bases, with 16 bases spanning the gap. The CDR3 sequence is 15 residues long. The CDR3: CASSHRRGLLNEQFF. CDR3 nucleotide sequence: TGTGCCAGCAGCCACCGAAGGGGACTCTTAAATGAGCAGTTCTTC.

This sequence joins TRBV19 and TRBJ2-1, with 10 bases matching TRBD1. The CDR3 loop spans 19 amino acids. After removal of 5 bases from V and 1 base from J, the junction contained 14 bases not matched to a gene. From germline, CDR1 is LNHDA and CDR2 SQIVND (reference sequence). The CDR3 DNA sequence: TGTGCCAGTAGTTTCGGGACAGGGGCTACTTGGGGTTCCTACAATGAGCAGTTCTTC. It is translated as CASSFGTGATWGSYNEQFF.

The chain joins TRBV10-1 to TRBJ2-2; D call uncertain. From germline, CDR1 is WNHNN and CDR2 SYGVQD (reference sequence). Trimming pared 6 bases from V and 4 bases from J, leaving 9 bases between. CDR3 length: 13 residues. The CDR3 DNA is TGCGCCAGCAGAGGAGTTCGCACCGGGGAGCTGTTTTTT. Translation: CASRGVRTGELFF.

This clone was seen repeatedly, ten times or more. V gene TRBV19 combines with J gene TRBJ2-1; 8 nucleotides align to TRBD1. The CDR3 is made up of 17 amino acids. V trimming: 3 bases; J trimming: 3 bases; junction bases outside the gene matches: 10. Germline assignment: CDR1 LNHDA and CDR2 SQIVND (reference sequence). CDR3 nucleotide sequence: TGTGCCAGTAGTATGAGGCGGGACAGGAGGGGCTACAATGAGCAGTTCTTC. Protein: CASSMRRDRRGYNEQFF.

The CDR3 DNA is TGTGCCACCAGTGATTTGCAAATGGTGTCGGGAAAACTGTTTTTT. This sequence encodes CATSDLQMVSGKLFF. The chain couples TRBV24-1 to TRBJ1-4; D not resolved. The V end lost 0 bases, the J end lost 10 bases, and 14 bases lay between the germline ends. The CDR3 loop spans 15 amino acids. Germline V lookup: CDR1 KGHDR, CDR2 SFDVKD.

This clone was detected a few times. As DNA, the CDR3 is TGTGCCAGCAGTGAAGTCCCTGGGCTCGGAAACACCATATATTTT. This codes for CASSEVPGLGNTIYF. The chain is built from TRBV6-1 and TRBJ1-3, with D unresolved. The germline CDR1 and CDR2 sequences are MNHNS and SASEGT. The CDR3 loop spans 15 amino acids. V was shortened by 1 base and J by 4 bases, with 11 bases between the two germline ends.

The J gene is TRBJ2-2, the V gene TRBV10-3; 11 bases align to TRBD2. Trimming took 6 bases from V and 3 from J; bases not matched to a gene: 9. Looked up from germline, CDR1 is ENHRY and CDR2 is SYGVKD. This CDR3 is built from 17 residues. CDR3 in amino acids: CAIRSTSGSGYTGELFF. The CDR3 coding sequence is TGTGCCATCAGAAGCACTAGCGGGAGCGGGTACACCGGGGAGCTGTTTTTT.

The chain combines TRBV4-2 with TRBJ1-2; the D is unclear. V was clipped by 0 bases and J by 1 base, with 12 bases between them. The CDR3 extends over 16 amino acids. CDR1 and CDR2 from the germline V gene are LGHNA and YNFKEQ. CDR3 in DNA: TGTGCCAGCAGCCAAGATCCCAGGATCGTTAACTATGGCTACACCTTC. Encoded protein: CASSQDPRIVNYGYTF.

J is TRBJ1-6 and V is TRBV7-2; 8 positions match TRBD1. The germline V gene encodes CDR1 SGHTA and CDR2 FQGNSA. The CDR3 is 16 residues long. V gave up 6 bases and J gave up 10 bases; unmatched junction bases: 14. CDR3 in DNA: TGTGCCAGCAGGCCCGAGGGGGGACAGGTTAAATCACCCCTCCACTTT. Protein: CASRPEGGQVKSPLHF.

This chain joins TRBV15 and TRBJ2-2; D perhaps matches TRBD1 (6 bases). CDR3 length equals 15 residues. V lost 5 bases and J lost 6, with 16 bases in between. Germline loops: CDR1 LNHNV, CDR2 YYDKDF (reference sequence). The DNA of the CDR3 is TGTGCCACCAGCCCCAGGGGCTCGACTGCCGGGGAGCTGTTTTTT. This gives the protein CATSPRGSTAGELFF.

Written as DNA, the CDR3 is TGTGCTAGTGGTTTGTTGTCGACAGGGAGAGGTATAACCGGGGAGCTGTTTTTT. Its translation: CASGLLSTGRGITGELFF. The chain carries TRBV12-5 and TRBJ2-2, with 7 bases identical to TRBD1. Germline CDR1 is LGHNT and CDR2 is FRNRAP. Unmatched junction bases numbered 14, after V lost 2 bases and J lost 5 bases. The CDR3 spans 18 residues.

This clone has only one observation. V is TRBV13 and J is TRBJ2-7; 9 positions agree with TRBD1. CDR1 PRHDT and CDR2 FYEKMQ come from the germline V gene (reference sequence). The V segment lost 4 bases and the J segment 3 bases; nucleotides outside the gene matches: 4. This CDR3 contains 14 residues. The CDR3: CASSSGDRVYEQYF. In DNA, the CDR3 is TGTGCCAGCAGCTCCGGGGACAGGGTCTACGAGCAGTACTTC. Filled out from reference TRBV13 and TRBJ2-7, the complete variable domain reads AAGVIQSPRHLIKEKRETATLKCYPIPRHDTVYWYQQGPGQDPQFLISFYEKMQSDKGSIPDRFSAQQFSDYHSELNMSSLELGDSALYFCASSSGDRVYEQYFGPGTRLTVT.

The chain joins TRBV15 to TRBJ2-5; no firm D call. The CDR3 runs to 13 residues. CDR1 is LNHNV and CDR2 is YYDKDF in the germline V gene (reference sequence). V lost 0 bases to trimming and J lost 2 bases, with 4 bases between them. CDR3 in amino acids: CATSRDLQETQYF. Here the CDR3 DNA reads TGTGCCACCAGCAGAGACTTACAAGAGACCCAGTACTTC.

The chain employs TRBV12-3 or TRBV12-4 and TRBJ2-2; D ambiguous. Trimming shortened V by 7 bases and J by 3 bases, and 6 bases separated the two germline ends. This CDR3 has 12 amino acids. The CDR3 here is CASTPDTGELFF. CDR3 nucleotide sequence: TGTGCCAGCACCCCTGACACCGGGGAGCTGTTTTTT.

CDR3 residues: CASSLGTGNTEAFF. The CDR3 bases are TGTGCCAGCAGTCTCGGGACAGGGAACACTGAAGCTTTCTTT. The genes are TRBV6-5 and TRBJ1-1, with 8 bases fitting TRBD1. CDR3 size: 14 residues. CDR1 MNHEY and CDR2 SVGAGI come from the germline V gene. V lost 5 bases and J lost 1; bases outside the gene matches: 3.

The chain recombines TRBV29-1 with TRBJ1-2; D is uncertain. The germline V and J ends were trimmed by 4 bases and 3 bases, with 6 bases remaining between them. This CDR3 has 11 residues. CDR1 is SQVTM and CDR2 is ANQGSEA in the germline V gene. The CDR3 region is CSVGADYGYTF. The CDR3 DNA reads TGCAGCGTTGGGGCTGACTATGGCTACACCTTC.

The chain recombines TRBV5-1 with TRBJ2-7; TRBD2 might be the D (7 bases). V lost 4 bases and J 4 bases, leaving 12 bases between the germline ends. This CDR3 contains 13 residues. Germline CDR1 reads SGHRS; CDR2 reads YFSETQ. CDR3 in DNA: TGCGCCAGCAGCCCGGGGGGCACATACGAGCAGTACTTC. It encodes CASSPGGTYEQYF.

The chain uses TRBV24-1 and TRBJ2-1, with D perhaps TRBD2 (5 bases). Trimming removed 0 bases at V and 3 bases at J, with 11 bases between. This CDR3 is 16 amino acids long. CDR1 is KGHDR and CDR2 is SFDVKD in the germline V gene. CDR3 amino acids: CATSDLSGVGYNEQFF. CDR3 in DNA: TGTGCCACCAGTGATTTGTCCGGGGTCGGCTACAATGAGCAGTTCTTC.

A word on this clone: Other DNA sequences in the same sample also yield this CDR3. J is TRBJ1-2 and V is TRBV12-3 or TRBV12-4; unclear D gene. The CDR3 has 13 residues. Deletions cut 5 bases from V and 4 bases from J, with 11 bases between. The DNA of the CDR3 is TGTGCCAGCAGTCCCACGGGAGTCTATGGCTACACCTTC. This gives the protein CASSPTGVYGYTF.

This rearrangement joins TRBV5-1 to TRBJ1-1; 10 bases agree with TRBD1. Germline V gives CDR1 SGHRS, CDR2 YFSETQ. The CDR3 is made up of 15 amino acids. V lost 3 bases and J lost 1; bases outside the gene matches: 3. DNA of the CDR3: TGCGCCAGCAGCTCGACAGGGGGCCAGAACACTGAAGCTTTCTTT. Its protein product is CASSSTGGQNTEAFF.